This TCR beta chain was sequenced in a study of cytomegalovirus exposure and HLA in healthy donors. Study-wide findings and caveats: Prior analysis indicated that the majority of TCR beta V segments exhibited productivity approximately 90% or approximately 30% of the time. The majority of CMV-associated TCR beta chains were reported as apparently HLA-restricted in a later analysis.

PCR primers comprised 60 Vbeta and 13 Jbeta primers. TCRdb's copy holds only in-frame clones and misses some; the assay was immunoSEQ multiplex PCR. The profile shows some 57,000 clones, less than 70% of them singletons. Concerning this clone: No antigen is known for it.

The CDR3 sequence is 16 residues long. Germline CDR1 is GTSNPN and CDR2 is SVGIG (reference sequence). Trimming left V 0 bases short and J 2 bases short, with 15 bases between. Sample: PBMCs. The chain couples TRBV30 to TRBJ2-3, with a tentative D call TRBD2 (6 bases). The TCR sequence derives from a human donor in good health. CDR3 amino acids: CAWSVGGWGPTDTQYF. The CDR3 bases are TGTGCCTGGAGTGTAGGAGGGTGGGGACCCACAGATACGCAGTATTTT.